Below, one T cell receptor (beta chain) is given with its context. The antigen is undetermined. This entry is derived from a study of beta chain features in type 1 diabetes. Study results and limitations: Patients' naive, central memory and regulatory TCRB repertoires appeared more alike than those of healthy donors. Shortening of TCRB CDR3s, moderate but significant, appeared in all four CD4+ subsets of Type 1 diabetes patients.

Germline CDR1 and CDR2: SGHTA and FQGNSA. V was trimmed by 2 bases and J by 2 bases, leaving 0 bases between them. This CDR3 is 12 amino acids long. cDNA synthesis used the whole RNA isolate, giving expressed TCRB sequences. An average of approximately 3.4 million reads was obtained for naive, central memory and regulatory T cell samples. Repertoires were generated with immunoSEQ multiplex PCR, while TCRdb's copy carries only in-frame clones and drops some. Here the sample spans 300,000 to 400,000 clones, around 8.5% being singletons. Sorting of CD4+ naive, central memory, regulatory and stem cell-like memory cells was performed via CD45RO/CCR7/CD25/CD127/CD95/CD27.

Material: central memory CD4+ T cells from blood. This sequence was found in a man aged 25 to 45 with type 1 diabetes. The V call is TRBV7-2, the J call TRBJ1-4; unclear D gene. The CDR3 bases are TGTGCCAGCAGCTTAACTAATGAAAAACTGTTTTTT. Amino acids: CASSLTNEKLFF.